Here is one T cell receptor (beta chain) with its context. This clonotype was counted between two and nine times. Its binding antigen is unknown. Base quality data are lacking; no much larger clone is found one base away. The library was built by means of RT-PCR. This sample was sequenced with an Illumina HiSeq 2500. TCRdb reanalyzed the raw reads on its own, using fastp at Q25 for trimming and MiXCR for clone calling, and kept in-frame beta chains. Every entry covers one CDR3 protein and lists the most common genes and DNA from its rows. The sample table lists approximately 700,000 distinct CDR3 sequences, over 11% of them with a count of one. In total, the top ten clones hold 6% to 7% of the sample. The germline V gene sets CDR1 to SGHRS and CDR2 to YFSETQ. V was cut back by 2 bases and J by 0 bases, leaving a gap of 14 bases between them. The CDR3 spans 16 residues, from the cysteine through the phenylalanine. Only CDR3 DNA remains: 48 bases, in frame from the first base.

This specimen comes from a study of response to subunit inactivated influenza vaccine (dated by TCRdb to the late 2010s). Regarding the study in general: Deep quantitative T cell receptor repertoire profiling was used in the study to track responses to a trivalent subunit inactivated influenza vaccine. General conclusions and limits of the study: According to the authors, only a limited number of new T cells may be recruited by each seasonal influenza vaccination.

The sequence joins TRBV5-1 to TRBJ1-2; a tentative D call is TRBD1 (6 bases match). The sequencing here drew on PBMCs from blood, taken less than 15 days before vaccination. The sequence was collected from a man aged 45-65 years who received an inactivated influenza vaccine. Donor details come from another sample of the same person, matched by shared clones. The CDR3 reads CASSFFPGETNYGYTF. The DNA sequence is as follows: TGCGCCAGCAGCTTCTTTCCAGGGGAGACTAACTATGGCTACACCTTC.